These 26 T cell receptor beta chains came from one sample sequenced in a study of blood T cells in healthy people across ages. It was with a sample-barcoded 5' primer and a J-beta primer mix that a second PCR of roughly 7 to 12 cycles was run. One entry per CDR3 protein results from TCRdb running MiXCR on the 5' RACE reads. The data hold approximately 810,000 distinct CDR3 sequences, with about 28% observed a single time. The sample was blood. All receptors come from a woman of 80 years or more in good health.

The chain carries TRBV5-1 and TRBJ2-2, with 7 bases lining up with TRBD2. The germline gives CDR1 SGHRS, CDR2 YFSETQ. Germline trimming cut 5 bases from V and 4 bases from J; bases unmatched to any gene: 5. The length of the CDR3 is 14 residues. As DNA, the CDR3 is TGCGCCAGCAGACCCGGGACTATCACCGGGGAGCTGTTTTTT. Protein sequence: CASRPGTITGELFF. Combining the CDR3 with reference TRBV5-1 and TRBJ2-2 gives the whole variable domain KAGVTQTPRYLIKTRGQQVTLSCSPISGHRSVSWYQQTPGQGLQFLFEYFSETQRNKGNFPGRFSGRQFSNSRSEMNVSTLELGDSALYLCASRPGTITGELFFGEGSRLTVL.

This clonotype showed up just a few times. A read error may be the cause here, since a much bigger clone is one base away. V gene TRBV29-1 combines with J gene TRBJ2-1; 7 bases agree with TRBD1. The J call is doubtful: the DNA matches TRBJ2-7 better. CDR3 size: 14 residues. Germline-derived CDR1 and CDR2 are SQVTM and ANQGSEA. This CDR3 reads CSVLAGGAYNEQYF. CDR3 sequence (DNA): TGCAGCGTGTTGGCAGGGGGAGCCTACAATGAGCAGTACTTC.

The chain joins TRBV12-3 or TRBV12-4 to TRBJ2-6; possibly TRBD1 for D (5 bases). Trimming removed 4 bases from V and 0 bases from J, with 16 bases in between. The CDR3 is 18 residues long. The CDR3 region has the DNA TGTGCCAGCAGTTATAGACAGTTCCTCCGCTCTGGGGCCAACGTCCTGACTTTC. It specifies CASSYRQFLRSGANVLTF.

The table lists this clonotype with many counts. V gene TRBV7-9 combines with J gene TRBJ1-4, with 8 bases fitting TRBD1. The CDR3 has 13 amino acids. After removal of 6 bases from V and 8 bases from J, the junction contained 5 bases not matched to a gene. CDR1 and CDR2 (germline): SEHNR, FQNEAQ (reference sequence). The CDR3 nucleotides are TGTGCCAGCAGGGACAGGGTCGGAGAAAAACTGTTTTTT. Its translation is CASRDRVGEKLFF.

This clonotype showed up many times. V gene TRBV9 combines with J gene TRBJ1-2, with D uncertain. CDR1 is SGDLS and CDR2 is YYNGEE in the germline V gene. CDR3 length equals 15 residues. Deletions cut 3 bases from V and 4 bases from J, with 16 bases between. The CDR3 nucleotides read TGTGCCAGCAGCGAAAGAGACGCTGACGGCTATGGCTACACCTTC. The encoded protein is CASSERDADGYGYTF.

This clonotype was detected many times. V usage is TRBV20-1 and J usage is TRBJ2-5; 8 bases fit TRBD1. Looked up from germline, CDR1 is DFQATT and CDR2 is SNEGSKA (reference sequence). CDR3 length: 13 residues. V shed 2 bases and J 11 bases; nucleotides not matched to a gene: 10. Here the CDR3 DNA reads TGCAGTGCTAGACAGGGGGCGAGCGTAAAGCAGTACTTC. Protein: CSARQGASVKQYF.

A remark on this clonotype: A much larger clone differs by one base, so this may be a read error. The chain joins TRBV27 to TRBJ2-7, with D perhaps TRBD1 (6 bases). Germline CDR1 MNHEY, CDR2 SMNVEV (reference sequence). Trimming took 6 bases from V and 2 from J, leaving 20 bases between them. The CDR3 consists of 16 residues. In DNA, the CDR3 is TGTGCCAGCAGGGTGGGTGGGGGCAGATCGCCCTACGAGCAGTACTTC. This gives the protein CASRVGGGRSPYEQYF.

Only one count was recorded for this clonotype. Since a much larger clone is just one base distant, this may be a read error. V and J are TRBV6-1 and TRBJ2-1, with TRBD2 matching 7 bases. The ends lost 2 bases at V and 4 bases at J; junction bases unmatched: 5. The CDR3 spans 15 residues. The V gene's germline CDR1 is MNHNS and CDR2 SASEGT. The CDR3 DNA follows: TGTGCCAGCAGTGAAATTGGCGGGGGTTACAATGAGCAGTTCTTC. Protein sequence: CASSEIGGGYNEQFF.

In its sample, this clonotype was seen a few times. A much larger clone differs from this one at a single base, so this may be a read error. The chain links TRBV7-2 to TRBJ2-7; 12 nucleotides agree with TRBD1. CDR1 and CDR2 from the germline V gene are SGHTA and FQGNSA. This CDR3 is built from 17 residues. V trimming: 7 bases; J trimming: 7 bases; junction bases outside the gene matches: 17. The CDR3 DNA reads TGTGCCAGCACCCCCCGGGGAGGGACAGGGGGCAGGCATGAGCAGTACTTC. It specifies CASTPRGGTGGRHEQYF.

This clonotype was seen a handful of times. The rearrangement joins TRBV4-1 to TRBJ2-1; 10 bases line up with TRBD2. In germline, CDR1 is MGHRA, CDR2 YSYEKL. The CDR3 length is 16 residues. The V gene end was trimmed by 4 bases and the J gene end by 1 base; junction bases not matched to a gene: 4. As DNA, the CDR3 is TGCGCCAGCAGCCCCCAGCGGGGGGGGTCCTACAATGAGCAGTTCTTC. It specifies CASSPQRGGSYNEQFF.

This clonotype was recorded many times. This chain links TRBV20-1 with TRBJ2-7; D remains unclear. Germline assignment: CDR1 DFQATT and CDR2 SNEGSKA (reference sequence). Trimming took off 4 bases at V and 6 bases at J, with 10 bases between the two ends. The CDR3 is 11 residues long. DNA for the CDR3: TGCAGTGCTATCTTGCACCCCGAGCAGTACTTC. Translation: CSAILHPEQYF.

On this clonotype itself: A much larger clone differs by one base, so this may be a read error. The rearrangement uses TRBV7-9 and TRBJ2-3; TRBD2 matches 10 bases. Germline V gene lookup returns CDR1 SEHNR and CDR2 FQNEAQ (reference sequence). The CDR3 is 18 residues long. In nucleotides, the CDR3 is TGTGTCAGCAGCTCCCTCGGGACTAGCGCAATTAGCACAGATACGCAGTATTTT. Protein: CVSSSLGTSAISTDTQYF.

The chain carries TRBV20-1 and TRBJ2-7; 10 bases agree with TRBD2. The CDR3 has 12 residues. The germline CDR1 and CDR2 sequences are DFQATT and SNEGSKA (reference sequence). The V segment lost 1 base and the J segment 7 bases; nucleotides outside the gene matches: 1. The CDR3 nucleotides are TGCAGTGCTAGAGGGGGACTAGCGGAGCAGTACTTC. It encodes CSARGGLAEQYF.

This clonotype was found many times. The CDR3 DNA sequence: TGTGCCAGCAGCTCTCCGAGGACGCTAGCGGGGGAGGAGACCCAGTACTTC. This gives the protein CASSSPRTLAGEETQYF. The chain couples TRBV11-2 to TRBJ2-5; 10 bases are shared with TRBD2. Germline V gene data show CDR1 as SGHAT and CDR2 as FQNNGV. V was pared by 4 bases and J by 5 bases, with 13 bases of the junction left unmatched. There are 17 residues in the CDR3.

The chain recombines TRBV6-1 with TRBJ2-5; 10 bases fit TRBD1. In germline, CDR1 is MNHNS, CDR2 SASEGT. The CDR3 loop spans 17 amino acids. The V and J ends lost 5 bases and 2 bases, in that order; junction bases with no gene match: 11. CDR3 protein: CASSTRDRGRSQETQYF. Written as DNA, the CDR3 is TGTGCCAGCAGTACCCGGGACAGGGGCCGCTCGCAAGAGACCCAGTACTTC.

This clonotype has ten or more counts. This chain links TRBV5-1 with TRBJ1-2; weak D call: TRBD1 (5 bases). Trimming took off 0 bases at V and 10 bases at J, with 13 bases between the two ends. In germline, CDR1 is SGHRS, CDR2 YFSETQ. The CDR3 contains 13 residues. The CDR3 spells CASSLGRASAYTF. CDR3 in DNA: TGCGCCAGCAGCTTGGGCAGGGCGTCTGCCTACACCTTC. The full variable domain, rest sourced from reference TRBV5-1 and TRBJ1-2, is KAGVTQTPRYLIKTRGQQVTLSCSPISGHRSVSWYQQTPGQGLQFLFEYFSETQRNKGNFPGRFSGRQFSNSRSEMNVSTLELGDSALYLCASSLGRASAYTFGSGTRLTVV.

Comments on this clonotype: Being one base from a much bigger clone, this may be a read error. V and J are TRBV28 and TRBJ2-4; TRBD2 is a possible D gene (5 bases). Germline V lookup: CDR1 MDHEN, CDR2 SYDVKM. CDR3 length: 14 amino acids. CDR3 amino acids: CASSFSLAKSIQYF. CDR3 DNA: TGTGCCAGCAGCTTCAGCCTAGCCAAAAGCATTCAGTACTTC.

The sample holds a few counts of this clonotype. CDR3 sequence: CAWSPQRGNQPQHF. The DNA for the CDR3 is TGTGCCTGGAGTCCACAGCGGGGCAATCAGCCCCAGCATTTT. The gene calls are TRBV30 and TRBJ1-5; D is unclear. The CDR3 sequence is 14 residues long. Germline CDR1 GTSNPN, CDR2 SVGIG (reference sequence). Trimming took 2 bases from V and 2 from J, leaving 10 bases between them.

This clonotype was found a few times. The chain recombines TRBV12-3 or TRBV12-4 with TRBJ2-3; perhaps TRBD2 as D (5 bases). The ends were cut back, 6 bases at V and 0 bases at J, with 13 bases in the middle. The CDR3 is 15 residues long. CDR3 in amino acids: CASRIGGSSTDTQYF. The CDR3 coding sequence is TGTGCCAGCAGAATTGGCGGGTCTAGCACAGATACGCAGTATTTT.

In its sample, this clonotype was seen many times. A read error is possible here, since a much larger clone lies one base away. The chain uses TRBV7-2 and TRBJ2-1; tentatively, D is TRBD2 (7 bases). V lost 5 bases and J 9 bases, leaving 17 bases between the germline ends. CDR1 and CDR2 (germline): SGHTA, FQGNSA. CDR3 length: 14 residues. The CDR3 sequence: CASSRLIGGAEQFF. For the CDR3, the DNA is TGTGCCAGCAGCCGCTTGATAGGGGGGGCTGAGCAGTTCTTC.

The CDR3, as DNA: TGTGCCAGCAGCCCCTGGACTAGCAGAACAGATACGCAGTATTTT. This encodes CASSPWTSRTDTQYF. The genes are TRBV7-2 and TRBJ2-3, with 8 bases matching TRBD2. Losses at the gene ends were 5 bases for V and 3 bases for J; bases not matched to a gene: 7. From germline, CDR1 is SGHTA and CDR2 FQGNSA. The CDR3 has 15 amino acids.

This clonotype was detected only a few times. V gene TRBV5-1 combines with J gene TRBJ2-2; D gene ambiguous. Deletions cut 3 bases from V and 3 bases from J, with 6 bases between. CDR3 length: 13 residues. Germline V lookup: CDR1 SGHRS, CDR2 YFSETQ. In nucleotides, the CDR3 is TGCGCCAGCAGCTCGGCCGACACCGGGGAGCTGTTTTTT. Translated, it gives CASSSADTGELFF.

The chain carries TRBV6-2 or TRBV6-3 and TRBJ1-5; no reliable D call. There are 12 residues in the CDR3. The V gene lost 3 bases and the J gene lost 7 bases, with 7 bases spanning the gap. CDR1 and CDR2 (germline): MNHEY, SVGEGT. The CDR3: CASSYDVQPQHF. CDR3 in DNA: TGTGCCAGCAGTTATGACGTGCAGCCCCAGCATTTT.

This clonotype has just a few counts. V gene TRBV10-3 combines with J gene TRBJ1-1, with 7 positions matching TRBD1. V shed 2 bases, J shed 4 bases, and the junction held 4 bases outside the gene matches. The CDR3 length is 14 residues. From germline, CDR1 is ENHRY and CDR2 SYGVKD. CDR3 residues: CAISENDRATEAFF. CDR3 sequence (DNA): TGTGCCATCAGTGAGAATGACAGGGCCACTGAAGCTTTCTTT.

In its sample, this clonotype was seen many times. The rearrangement joins TRBV4-3 to TRBJ1-1; D is perhaps TRBD1 (6 bases). Germline CDR1 is LGHNA and CDR2 is YSLEER. V lost 3 bases to trimming and J lost 3 bases, with 20 bases between them. This CDR3 has 17 amino acids. DNA for the CDR3: TGCGCCAGCAGCCAGGGAGTTGGGGGCCCTGGGGACACTGAAGCTTTCTTT. Translation: CASSQGVGGPGDTEAFF.

This clonotype was seen many times. The rearrangement joins TRBV7-9 to TRBJ2-7; D may be TRBD2 (5 bases). This CDR3 spans 12 amino acids. CDR1 is SEHNR, CDR2 FQNEAQ, per germline (reference sequence). Between the trimmed V and J ends, which lost 1 base and 6 bases, there was a span of 7 bases. The CDR3 region has the DNA TGTGCCAGCAGCTTAGGGAGGCGCGAGCAGTACTTC. It specifies CASSLGRREQYF. Supplemented by reference TRBV7-9 and TRBJ2-7, the full variable domain reads DTGVSQNPRHKITKRGQNVTFRCDPISEHNRLYWYRQTLGQGPEFLTYFQNEAQLEKSRLLSDRFSAERPKGSFSTLEIQRTEQGDSAMYLCASSLGRREQYFGPGTRLTVT.